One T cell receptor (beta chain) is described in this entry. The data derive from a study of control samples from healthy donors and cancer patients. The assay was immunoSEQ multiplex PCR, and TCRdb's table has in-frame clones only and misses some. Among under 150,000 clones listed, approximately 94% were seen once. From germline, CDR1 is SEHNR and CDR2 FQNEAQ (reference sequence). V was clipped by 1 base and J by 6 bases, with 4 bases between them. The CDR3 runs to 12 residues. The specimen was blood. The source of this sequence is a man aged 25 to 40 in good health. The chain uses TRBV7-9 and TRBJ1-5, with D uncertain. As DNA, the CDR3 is TGTGCCAGCAGCTTAGGGGCTCAGCCCCAGCATTTT. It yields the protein CASSLGAQPQHF.